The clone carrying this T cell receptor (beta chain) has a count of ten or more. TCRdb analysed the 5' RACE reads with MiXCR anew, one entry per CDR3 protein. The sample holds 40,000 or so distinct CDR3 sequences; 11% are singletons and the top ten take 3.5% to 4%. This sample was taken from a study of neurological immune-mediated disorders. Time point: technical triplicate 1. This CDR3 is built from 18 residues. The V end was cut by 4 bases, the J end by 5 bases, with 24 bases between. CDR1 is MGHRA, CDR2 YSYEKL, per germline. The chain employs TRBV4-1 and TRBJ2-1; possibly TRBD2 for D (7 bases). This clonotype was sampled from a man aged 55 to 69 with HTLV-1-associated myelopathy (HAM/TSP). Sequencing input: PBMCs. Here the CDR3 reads CASSRGGATEGSNNEQFF. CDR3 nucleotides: TGCGCCAGCAGCCGGGGGGGGGCTACTGAAGGTTCGAACAATGAGCAGTTCTTC.